These 4 T cell receptor beta chains originate from one sample sequenced in a study of blood T cell repertoires in COVID-19 (TCRdb year 2020). Library construction relied on the immunoSEQ multiplex PCR assay. Not all clones reach the TCRdb copy of this immuneACCESS table, which keeps in-frame sequences only. Checked studies attribute under half of the gap to unresolved V genes and leave the rest unexplained. For this sample there are some 200,000 clones; approximately 80% appear just once. Of the sample, under 12% falls within the top ten clones. Sequencing was done on a sample of peripheral blood. The receptors here all came from a woman older than 75 with COVID-19, enrolled during active disease.

The CDR3 spells CASSQGGVGEQFF. The CDR3 coding sequence is TGTGCCAGCAGCCAAGGCGGGGTAGGTGAGCAGTTCTTC. The chain recombines TRBV3-1 (or the pseudogene TRBV3-2) with TRBJ2-1, with D perhaps TRBD2 (6 bases). The V end was cut by 1 base, the J end by 9 bases, with 10 bases between. This CDR3 region has 13 residues. The V gene's germline CDR1 is LGHDT and CDR2 YNNKEL (reference sequence).

The CDR3 reads CASSLEQGGSYGYTF. DNA for the CDR3: TGCGCCAGCAGCTTGGAGCAGGGAGGTAGCTATGGCTACACCTTC. This chain connects TRBV5-1 to TRBJ1-2; TRBD1 is a possible D gene (5 bases). Germline-derived CDR1 and CDR2 are SGHRS and YFSETQ. Trimming stripped 0 bases from V and 4 bases from J, with 13 bases between. The CDR3 loop spans 15 amino acids.

The genes are TRBV5-1 and TRBJ1-4, with a possible D match to TRBD1 (6 bases). V shed 4 bases and J shed 0 bases, with 10 bases lying between them. CDR3 length: 15 amino acids. Per germline, CDR1 SGHRS and CDR2 YFSETQ. CDR3 in amino acids: CASSLDRTTNEKLFF. The DNA for the CDR3 is TGCGCCAGCAGCCTGGACAGAACAACTAATGAAAAACTGTTTTTT.

The chain employs TRBV27 and TRBJ2-4, with TRBD2 as a possible D gene (5 bases). The germline gives CDR1 MNHEY, CDR2 SMNVEV (reference sequence). Trimming cost V 2 bases and J 0 bases, with 5 bases left between them. The CDR3 contains 14 residues. CDR3 nucleotides: TGTGCCAGCAGTTTAGCGGGAGCCAAAAACATTCAGTACTTC. This gives the protein CASSLAGAKNIQYF.